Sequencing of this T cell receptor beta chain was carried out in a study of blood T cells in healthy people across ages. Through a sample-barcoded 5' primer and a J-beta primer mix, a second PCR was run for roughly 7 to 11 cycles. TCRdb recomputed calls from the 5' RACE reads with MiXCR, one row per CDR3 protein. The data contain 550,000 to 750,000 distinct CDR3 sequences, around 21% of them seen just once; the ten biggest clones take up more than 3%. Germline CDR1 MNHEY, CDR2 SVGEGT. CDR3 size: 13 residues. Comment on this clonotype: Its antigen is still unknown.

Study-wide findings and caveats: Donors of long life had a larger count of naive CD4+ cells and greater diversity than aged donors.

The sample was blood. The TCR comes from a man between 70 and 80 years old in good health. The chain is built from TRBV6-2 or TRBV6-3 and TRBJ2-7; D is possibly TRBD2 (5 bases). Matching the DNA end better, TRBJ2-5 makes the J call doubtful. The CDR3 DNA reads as TGTGCCAGCAGTTACGGGCGGGAAGAGACCCAGTACTTC. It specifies CASSYGREETQYF.